This T cell receptor (beta chain) was identified in a study of control samples from healthy donors and cancer patients. Generated by immunoSEQ multiplex PCR, the TCRdb table keeps only in-frame clones and is missing some. The sample includes 150,000 to 160,000 clones, nearly 95% of them seen just once. V shed 6 bases and J shed 4 bases, with 15 bases lying between them. Looked up from germline, CDR1 is LGHDT and CDR2 is YNNKEL (reference sequence). The CDR3 has 15 amino acids. Sequences were obtained from blood. This sequence was found in a man aged 50 to 59 in good health. V and J are TRBV3-1 (or the pseudogene TRBV3-2) and TRBJ1-4; D perhaps matches TRBD1 (6 bases). CDR3: CASSPRTAFNEKLFF. The CDR3 DNA follows: TGTGCCAGCAGTCCGAGGACAGCCTTTAATGAAAAACTGTTTTTT.